Listed below are T cell receptor beta chains from one sample, sequenced in a study of identical twins. Using its own MiXCR run on the 5' RACE reads, TCRdb lists one record per CDR3 protein. Of about 570,000 distinct CDR3 sequences in the sample, 9.6% were seen once. A further study also used this sample, focusing on yellow fever vaccine responses in identical twins.

The sample taken for sequencing was PBMCs. The receptors come from a woman younger than 35 in good health. Each CDR3 is given with its conserved first and last residue. Fields, in order: J gene, clone size, V gene, D gene, CDR3 DNA, CDR3 protein. The D gene is left open where the match is weak. Clone size, where shown, is once, few, many, or a class for clones that have expanded.

>TRBJ2-1|NA|TRBV10-3|NA
TGTGCCATCAGTGAGACAGTCTACAATGAGCAGTTCTTC
CAISETVYNEQFF
>TRBJ2-7|many|TRBV6-1|NA
TGTGCCAGCAGTGTTTACTTCTACGAGCAGTACTTC
CASSVYFYEQYF
>TRBJ2-7|NA|TRBV20-1|TRBD1
TGCAGTGCCCAACAGGGGGCGATCGGCGAGCAGTACTTC
CSAQQGAIGEQYF
>TRBJ2-1|NA|TRBV29-1|TRBD2
TGCAGCGTTGGAGGGGGGAGGACTAGCGGGAGGGCATACAATGAGCAGTTCTTC
CSVGGGRTSGRAYNEQFF
>TRBJ2-3|NA|TRBV27|TRBD1
TGTGCCAGCAGTTTACCGACAGGGGCCAGGTATTTT
CASSLPTGARYF
>TRBJ2-2|NA|TRBV12-3/TRBV12-4|TRBD1
TGTGCCAGCAGTGGACAGGGATTTGGCGTCGGGGAGCTGTTTTTT
CASSGQGFGVGELFF
>TRBJ1-5|many|TRBV6-2/TRBV6-3|NA
TGTGCCAGCAGCCTCGAGGGAAATAGCAATCAGCCCCAGCATTTT
CASSLEGNSNQPQHF
>TRBJ2-4|few|TRBV7-9|NA
TGTGCCAGCAGCTTAGGGACTCAGATCCGGGACTTCAACTTC
CASSLGTQIRDFNF
>TRBJ1-4|NA|TRBV11-1|NA
TGTGCCAGCAGCCCTATATTGGGGGTCGACAGCCCCGGGGAAAAACTGTTTTTT
CASSPILGVDSPGEKLFF
>TRBJ2-2|once|TRBV7-6|NA
TGTGCCAGCAGCTTAGGGGCAGGTCTTGGCACCGGGGAGCTGTTTTTT
CASSLGAGLGTGELFF
>TRBJ2-7|NA|TRBV10-2|NA
TGCGCCAGCAGTGAGGTTGGCGGGACTGGCGAGCAGTACTTC
CASSEVGGTGEQYF
>TRBJ2-1|many|TRBV4-3|NA
TGCGCCAGCAGCCAAGAATTAATGGGGACTTGGGGGCAGTTCTTC
CASSQELMGTWGQFF
>TRBJ2-7|NA|TRBV10-3|TRBD1
TGTGCCATCAGTTCCTCAGGGGGCGGAGAGCAGTACTTC
CAISSSGGGEQYF
>TRBJ2-3|few|TRBV28|NA
TGTGCCAGCAGTTTCATTGCTACAGATACGCAGTATTTT
CASSFIATDTQYF
>TRBJ1-4|NA|TRBV29-1|NA
TGCAGCGGGGTTCCACAGGAGGGTGAAAAACTGTTTTTT
CSGVPQEGEKLFF
>TRBJ2-1|few|TRBV9|TRBD2
TGTGCCAGCAGCGTAGTTGGGGGGGGGGACAATGAGCAGTTCTTC
CASSVVGGGDNEQFF
>TRBJ2-3|NA|TRBV11-2|TRBD2
TGTGCCAGCAGCTTAGGTCTAGCGGGGCTTTTCTTCACAGATACGCAGTATTTT
CASSLGLAGLFFTDTQYF
>TRBJ2-7|many|TRBV12-3/TRBV12-4|TRBD1
TGTGCCAGCAGTTTACTACGCTCTACAGGGGGCCACGAGCAGTACTTC
CASSLLRSTGGHEQYF
>TRBJ2-5|NA|TRBV5-5|NA
TGTGCCAGCAGCTTGAGTCAGATGGAGTTGGAGACCCAGTACTTC
CASSLSQMELETQYF
>TRBJ1-6|few|TRBV6-1|NA
TGTGCCAGCAGAAAAGGGAAGGGTAATTCACCCCTCCACTTT
CASRKGKGNSPLHF
>TRBJ2-2|many|TRBV6-5|TRBD2
TGTGCCAGCAGTTATGTTGTCCTAGCGGGAGTTGACGGGGAGCTGTTTTTT
CASSYVVLAGVDGELFF
>TRBJ2-1|many|TRBV20-1|NA
TGCAGTGCCGACCCAGTCATTTCCTACAATGAGCAGTTCTTC
CSADPVISYNEQFF
>TRBJ2-5|few|TRBV10-3|NA
TGTGCCATCAGTCAAGCTAGTAGTCAAGAGACCCAGTACTTC
CAISQASSQETQYF
>TRBJ2-7|NA|TRBV5-1|NA
TGCGCCAGCAGCAAACGGGACGGGGCCTCGGGTGAGCAGTACTTC
CASSKRDGASGEQYF
>TRBJ2-7|NA|TRBV6-1|NA
TGTGCCAGCAAAAAAACCCTAGGGGGGGGCCACGAGCAGTACTTC
CASKKTLGGGHEQYF
>TRBJ2-3|NA|TRBV25-1|NA
TGTGCCAGCAGTGAATCGTACAGGGGCACAGATACGCAGTATTTT
CASSESYRGTDTQYF
>TRBJ1-2|many|TRBV20-1|TRBD1
TGCAGTGCTAGAGACAGGGGGCAAATAGGGTATGGCTACACCTTC
CSARDRGQIGYGYTF
>TRBJ2-4|NA|TRBV7-9|TRBD1
TGTGCCAGCGCCCCGACAGGGGACAAAAACATTCAGTACTTC
CASAPTGDKNIQYF
>TRBJ1-4|few|TRBV7-9|TRBD1
TGTGCCAGCAGCCCCGACAGGGGTGCAACTAATGAAAAACTGTTTTTT
CASSPDRGATNEKLFF
>TRBJ2-7|few|TRBV10-1|TRBD2
TGCGCCAGCAGTGAGTCCGGGACTAAAGAGCAGTACTTC
CASSESGTKEQYF
>TRBJ2-2|once|TRBV18|NA
TGTGCCAGCTCACCCGAAGGGTACACCGGGGAGCTGTTTTTT
CASSPEGYTGELFF
>TRBJ2-7|many|TRBV5-1|NA
TGCGCCAGCAGCTCTGGACGGAGTAACGAGCAGTACTTC
CASSSGRSNEQYF
>TRBJ2-1|NA|TRBV20-1|TRBD2
TGCAGTGCTGGGACTAGCGGAAATAACAATGAGCAGTTCTTC
CSAGTSGNNNEQFF
>TRBJ2-1|few|TRBV15|TRBD1
TGTGCCACCAGCAGTACAGGGGTCAATGAGCAGTTCTTC
CATSSTGVNEQFF
>TRBJ2-5|NA|TRBV5-1|NA
TGCGCCAGCAGCCAGACTAGTTCTGCCCAAGAGACCCAGTACTTC
CASSQTSSAQETQYF
>TRBJ1-5|many|TRBV30|TRBD1
TGTGCCTGGAGTGGACAGGGGGCTAATCAGCCCCAGCATTTT
CAWSGQGANQPQHF
>TRBJ2-1|many|TRBV25-1|TRBD2
TGTGCCAGCAGTGAGTCCAAACTAGCGGGAGATGAGCAGTTCTTC
CASSESKLAGDEQFF
>TRBJ2-2|few|TRBV6-1|TRBD2
TGTGCCAGCAGCCCCGGGGGGTACACCGGGGAGCTGTTTTTT
CASSPGGYTGELFF
>TRBJ2-7|NA|TRBV9|NA
TGTGCCAGCAGCGTAGGGCCCGCAGGTACCTACGAGCAGTACTTC
CASSVGPAGTYEQYF
>TRBJ2-4|many|TRBV28|NA
TGTGCCAGCAGCATGGTCCGAGCCAAAAACATTCAGTACTTC
CASSMVRAKNIQYF
>TRBJ1-2|few|TRBV5-6|TRBD1
TGTGCCAGCAGCTTAGGGACAGGGGGCGCCGCAAACTATGGCTACACCTTC
CASSLGTGGAANYGYTF
>TRBJ2-7|many|TRBV5-1|TRBD2
TGCGCCAGCAGCTTGAGTGCGGGGGGAAGCGGCTACGAGCAGTACTTC
CASSLSAGGSGYEQYF
>TRBJ2-7|NA|TRBV10-3|NA
TGTGCCATCAGTGGACCTAACTACGAGCAGTACTTC
CAISGPNYEQYF
>TRBJ1-4|few|TRBV12-3/TRBV12-4|TRBD1
TGTGCCAGCAGTTTCACGACAGGGGTGGATGAAAAACTGTTTTTT
CASSFTTGVDEKLFF
>TRBJ2-1|few|TRBV12-3/TRBV12-4|NA
TGTGCCAGCAGTTCTACAGGGTTTGGGTACAATGAGCAGTTCTTC
CASSSTGFGYNEQFF
>TRBJ2-5|NA|TRBV20-1|NA
TGCAGTGTCCCGGGAAGGGCCCGAGAGACCCAGTACTTC
CSVPGRARETQYF
>TRBJ1-1|NA|TRBV6-6|TRBD1
TGTGCCAGCAGTACAGGGGGCAAGGCTTTCTTT
CASSTGGKAFF